Listed here are 28 T cell receptor beta chains from one sample, sequenced in a study of T-cell memory formation after mild COVID-19. TCRdb reprocessed the 5' RACE reads with MiXCR, giving one entry per CDR3 protein. This table has around 310,000 distinct CDR3 sequences, approximately 14% appearing once. Sequenced input: PBMCs or a T cell subset sorted from them (not recorded which). The receptors here all came from a man aged 18 to 35 who had mild COVID-19 (a few samples of this study predate the infection). Cell type and time point are not known.

The V gene is TRBV6-2 or TRBV6-3, the J gene TRBJ1-5, with D possibly being TRBD1 (6 bases). The CDR3 is 12 amino acids. Per the germline V gene, CDR1 is MNHEY and CDR2 is SVGEGT. V lost 3 bases, J lost 7 bases, and 7 bases lay in between. The CDR3 nucleotides are TGTGCCAGCAGTTATGGGGGCCAGCCCCAGCATTTT. Its protein product is CASSYGGQPQHF.

This clonotype came up a few times. The rearrangement joins TRBV12-3 or TRBV12-4 to TRBJ2-3; 8 bases are a match to TRBD1. The CDR3 runs to 13 residues. The V and J ends lost 10 bases and 14 bases, in that order; junction bases with no gene match: 17. In DNA form, the CDR3 reads TGTGCCATCACACCTAACACACAGGGGGGTCTGTATTTT. This translates into CAITPNTQGGLYF.

The chain carries TRBV6-2 or TRBV6-3 and TRBJ1-2, with a tentative D call TRBD1 (5 bases). V was shortened by 2 bases and J by 6 bases, with 13 bases between the two germline ends. The CDR3 extends over 14 amino acids. Germline CDR1 MNHEY, CDR2 SVGEGT. The CDR3 DNA follows: TGTGCCAGCAGTTACGCGTTTGGGGGGAATGGCTACACCTTC. This codes for CASSYAFGGNGYTF.

J is TRBJ1-1 and V is TRBV4-3, with unresolved D. V gave up 0 bases and J gave up 1 base, with 21 bases separating them. Germline CDR1 and CDR2: LGHNA and YSLEER. This CDR3 has 19 amino acids. CDR3 DNA: TGCGCCAGCAGCCAAGATATCGGGAATTGGGGTCGGTCGAACACTGAAGCTTTCTTT. It translates to CASSQDIGNWGRSNTEAFF.

Only a few counts were recorded for this clonotype. The V call is TRBV27, the J call TRBJ2-7; D is perhaps TRBD2 (6 bases). The V gene's germline CDR1 is MNHEY and CDR2 SMNVEV (reference sequence). V lost 6 bases to trimming and J lost 2 bases, with 14 bases between them. This CDR3 has 14 amino acids. The CDR3 bases are TGTGCCAGCAGACTCCGGGGGTCCCCCTACGAGCAGTACTTC. Translating gives CASRLRGSPYEQYF.

The J gene is TRBJ2-3, the V gene TRBV3-1; D is perhaps TRBD2 (5 bases). The V gene's germline CDR1 is LGHDT and CDR2 YNNKEL (reference sequence). The length of the CDR3 is 15 residues. Between the trimmed V and J ends, which lost 4 bases and 0 bases, there was a span of 11 bases. Written as DNA, the CDR3 is TGTGCCAGCAGCCGCGAGGGAACTAGCACAGATACGCAGTATTTT. Its protein is CASSREGTSTDTQYF.

CDR3 nucleotide sequence: TGTGCCAGTAGTATCTCCGGACAGGCGAATGGGGCCCAGTACTTC. Amino acid sequence: CASSISGQANGAQYF. This chain connects TRBV19 to TRBJ2-5; TRBD1 agrees at 7 bases. V was pared by 3 bases and J by 9 bases, with 13 bases of the junction left unmatched. CDR1 LNHDA and CDR2 SQIVND come from the germline V gene (reference sequence). The CDR3 has 15 residues.

This clonotype was counted once. This chain connects TRBV7-2 to TRBJ1-2; 7 bases fit TRBD1. The germline V gene has CDR1 SGHTA and CDR2 FQGNSA. This CDR3 has 17 residues. Trimming took 4 bases from V and 4 from J; bases not matched to a gene: 15. Here the CDR3 reads CASSSTAQGGATYGYTF. CDR3 DNA sequence: TGTGCCAGCAGCTCCACCGCCCAGGGGGGGGCCACCTATGGCTACACCTTC.

This clonotype was seen a handful of times. This chain joins TRBV5-4 and TRBJ2-7; D call uncertain. This CDR3 contains 12 residues. Germline V CDR1 and CDR2: SGHNT, YYREEE (reference sequence). Trimming took 5 bases from V and 7 from J, leaving 13 bases between them. The CDR3 spells CASSPERREQYF. CDR3 nucleotide sequence: TGTGCCAGCAGTCCGGAACGCCGGGAGCAGTACTTC.

This clonotype was counted many times. The chain links TRBV9 to TRBJ2-1, with D perhaps matching TRBD2 (6 bases). Trimming took off 3 bases at V and 8 bases at J, with 21 bases between the two ends. Germline V lookup: CDR1 SGDLS, CDR2 YYNGEE. CDR3 length: 16 residues. CDR3 region: CASSETLLARADEQFF. The CDR3 coding sequence is TGTGCCAGCAGCGAGACCCTCCTAGCGAGGGCCGATGAGCAGTTCTTC.

The rearrangement uses TRBV5-6 and TRBJ1-4; 9 bases map to TRBD1. The CDR3 is 18 residues long. Trimming took 2 bases from V and 2 from J; bases not matched to a gene: 10. Germline V gene sequence: CDR1 SGHDT, CDR2 YYEEEE. The CDR3 DNA reads as TGTGCCAGCAGCTTCCGTTTGGAGGGACAGGGTACTAATGAAAAACTGTTTTTT. Translation: CASSFRLEGQGTNEKLFF.

J is TRBJ2-7 and V is TRBV21-1; TRBD1 is the table's D call and was not checked against the DNA. TRBV21-1 is described as a pseudogene. The CDR3 is made up of 14 amino acids. The CDR3 DNA reads TGTGCCAGCAGCAAAGTTCCAGGGTACTACGAGCAGTACGTC. Its translation is CASSKVPGYYEQYV.

This clonotype was recorded a few times. The chain carries TRBV7-2 and TRBJ1-1, with a possible D match to TRBD1 (5 bases). The CDR3 loop spans 14 amino acids. The V end was cut by 2 bases, the J end by 5 bases, with 12 bases between. Germline V gene sequence: CDR1 SGHTA, CDR2 FQGNSA. In DNA form, the CDR3 reads TGTGCCAGCAGCTTAAACAGGAGAGGGACTGAAGCTTTCTTT. Its translation: CASSLNRRGTEAFF. The whole variable domain, filled in from reference TRBV7-2 and TRBJ1-1, reads GAGVSQSPSNKVTEKGKDVELRCDPISGHTALYWYRQSLGQGLEFLIYFQGNSAPDKSGLPSDRFSAERTGGSVSTLTIQRTQQEDSAVYLCASSLNRRGTEAFFGQGTRLTVV.

This clonotype was recorded many times. This rearrangement joins TRBV7-2 to TRBJ2-7; 11 bases fit TRBD1. The germline CDR1 and CDR2 sequences are SGHTA and FQGNSA. The length of the CDR3 is 14 residues. V gave up 8 bases and J gave up 2 bases; unmatched junction bases: 5. Here the CDR3 DNA reads TGTGCCAGCGCTAAGGACAGGGGGCCCTACGAGCAGTACGTC. Amino acid sequence: CASAKDRGPYEQYV.

This clonotype occurred a few times. This rearrangement joins TRBV5-1 to TRBJ2-2; 8 bases are shared with TRBD1. The J segment lost 1 base and the V segment lost 9 bases, leaving 5 bases of the junction unmatched. The CDR3 loop spans 14 amino acids. Germline V gene lookup returns CDR1 SGHRS and CDR2 YFSETQ. CDR3 loop: CATSGTGNTGELFF. Written as DNA, the CDR3 is TGCGCCACCTCCGGGACAGGGAACACCGGGGAGCTGTTTTTT.

As DNA, the CDR3 is TGTGCCAGCAGCGGCGGGGGACAGGTAAAATCACCCCTCCACTTT. Translating it yields CASSGGGQVKSPLHF. The rearrangement uses TRBV9 and TRBJ1-6; 8 bases are a match to TRBD1. Germline CDR1 and CDR2: SGDLS and YYNGEE. J gave up 10 bases and V 3 bases, and 9 bases lay outside the gene matches. This CDR3 comprises 15 residues. Filled out from reference TRBV9 and TRBJ1-6, the complete variable domain reads DSGVTQTPKHLITATGQRVTLRCSPRSGDLSVYWYQQSLDQGLQFLIQYYNGEERAKGNILERFSAQQFPDLHSELNLSSLELGDSALYFCASSGGGQVKSPLHFGNGTRLTVT.

This clonotype showed up just a few times. V and J are TRBV6-5 and TRBJ2-7; 12 nucleotides align to TRBD2. Germline-derived CDR1 and CDR2 are MNHEY and SVGAGI. Unmatched junction bases numbered 4, after V lost 4 bases and J lost 3 bases. CDR3 length: 15 amino acids. The CDR3: CASSSSGGVFYEQYV. CDR3 DNA sequence: TGTGCCAGCAGTTCTAGCGGGGGGGTATTCTACGAGCAGTACGTC.

This clonotype was picked up a small number of times. The chain couples TRBV6-2 or TRBV6-3 to TRBJ2-2, with D hard to call. Germline V CDR1 and CDR2: MNHEY, SVGEGT. The CDR3 consists of 15 residues. V lost 0 bases to trimming and J lost 1 base, with 6 bases between them. CDR3 in amino acids: CASSYSSQNTGELFF. CDR3 nucleotides: TGTGCCAGCAGTTACTCCAGCCAGAACACCGGGGAGCTGTTTTTT.

V and J are TRBV4-1 and TRBJ1-5, with D uncertain. Germline V CDR1 and CDR2: MGHRA, YSYEKL. V was shortened by 0 bases and J by 4 bases, with 10 bases between the two germline ends. This CDR3 has 15 residues. The chain's CDR3 is CASSQDASFNQPQHF. The DNA for the CDR3 is TGCGCCAGCAGCCAAGACGCCAGTTTTAATCAGCCCCAGCATTTT.

This clonotype was seen only a few times. The gene calls are TRBV15 and TRBJ2-1; no definite D call. This CDR3 is built from 12 residues. CDR1 is LNHNV and CDR2 is YYDKDF in the germline V gene (reference sequence). V was clipped by 4 bases and J by 10 bases, with 11 bases between them. The CDR3: CATSKSEGEQFF. CDR3 DNA sequence: TGTGCCACCAGCAAATCAGAAGGGGAGCAGTTCTTC. Full variable domain (remainder filled in from reference TRBV15 and TRBJ2-1): DAMVIQNPRYQVTQFGKPVTLSCSQTLNHNVMYWYQQKSSQAPKLLFHYYDKDFNNEADTPDNFQSRRPNTSFCFLDIRSPGLGDTAMYLCATSKSEGEQFFGPGTRLTVL.

CDR3 DNA: TGTGCCAGCAGTCCGAGGGGTGGTAGGGAAAAACTGTTTTTT. It codes for CASSPRGGREKLFF. The chain has TRBV27 and TRBJ1-4; D is perhaps TRBD1 (5 bases). The CDR3 length is 14 residues. The V end was cut by 5 bases, the J end by 8 bases, with 15 bases between. Germline CDR1 is MNHEY and CDR2 is SMNVEV (reference sequence).

This sequence joins TRBV24-1 and TRBJ1-5; 7 nucleotides line up with TRBD1. V was pared by 5 bases and J by 5 bases, with 2 bases of the junction left unmatched. The CDR3 covers 13 residues. Germline CDR1 is KGHDR and CDR2 is SFDVKD. The CDR3: CATSGTGDQPQHF. The CDR3 nucleotides are TGTGCCACCAGTGGGACAGGAGATCAGCCCCAGCATTTT.

The sample holds many counts of this clonotype. This chain joins TRBV28 and TRBJ2-1; TRBD2 agrees at 13 bases. With V trimmed by 6 bases and J by 0 bases, 11 bases remained unmatched. The CDR3 is made up of 19 amino acids. Germline V CDR1 and CDR2: MDHEN, SYDVKM. The CDR3 nucleotides are TGTGCCAGCAGCCTACCGGGACTAGCGGGGACGAGCTCCTACAATGAGCAGTTCTTC. It encodes CASSLPGLAGTSSYNEQFF. The full variable domain, with the rest looked up from reference TRBV28 and TRBJ2-1, is DVKVTQSSRYLVKRTGEKVFLECVQDMDHENMFWYRQDPGLGLRLIYFSYDVKMKEKGDIPEGYSVSREKKERFSLILESASTNQTSMYLCASSLPGLAGTSSYNEQFFGPGTRLTVL.

The chain has TRBV20-1 and TRBJ2-3, with 10 bases that match TRBD1. V gave up 8 bases and J gave up 6 bases; unmatched junction bases: 11. Germline CDR1 DFQATT, CDR2 SNEGSKA (reference sequence). CDR3 length: 14 amino acids. The CDR3 sequence: CSPMDRGSADTQYF. The CDR3 DNA reads TGCAGTCCAATGGACAGGGGGAGTGCGGATACGCAGTATTTT.

This clonotype has only a few counts. The chain recombines TRBV6-6 with TRBJ1-6; D unresolved. This CDR3 comprises 16 residues. Germline loops: CDR1 MNHNY, CDR2 SVGAGI (reference sequence). V was pared by 6 bases and J by 8 bases, with 20 bases between. CDR3 amino acids: CASSPPPRRMDSPLHF. DNA for the CDR3: TGTGCCAGCAGCCCACCCCCCCGGAGGATGGATTCACCCCTCCACTTT.

This clonotype came up once. The gene calls are TRBV19 and TRBJ2-3; TRBD2 matches at 9 bases. CDR1 LNHDA and CDR2 SQIVND come from the germline V gene (reference sequence). Trimming took 5 bases from V and 4 from J; bases not matched to a gene: 10. There are 16 residues in the CDR3. CDR3 coding DNA: TGTGCCAGTAGTTTCAGTGCGGGAGGGCCGGCAGATACGCAGTATTTT. Amino acids: CASSFSAGGPADTQYF.

This clonotype was seen a handful of times. V is TRBV10-3 and J is TRBJ1-5; no clear D gene. Germline loops: CDR1 ENHRY, CDR2 SYGVKD. V lost 5 bases to trimming and J lost 2 bases, with 13 bases between them. This CDR3 has 15 amino acids. The CDR3 here is CAISSAGLGNQPQHF. CDR3 DNA sequence: TGTGCCATCAGTTCTGCGGGGTTAGGCAATCAGCCCCAGCATTTT.

This clonotype was seen at least ten times. The chain couples TRBV7-9 to TRBJ1-4, with a weak D call TRBD1 (5 bases). V was cut by 5 bases and J by 4 bases, with 23 bases left in between. There are 18 residues in the CDR3. Per germline, CDR1 SEHNR and CDR2 FQNEAQ (reference sequence). CDR3 protein: CASSLYSGTDGSNEKLFF. In DNA form, the CDR3 reads TGTGCCAGCAGCCTTTATTCCGGGACCGATGGAAGTAATGAAAAACTGTTTTTT.